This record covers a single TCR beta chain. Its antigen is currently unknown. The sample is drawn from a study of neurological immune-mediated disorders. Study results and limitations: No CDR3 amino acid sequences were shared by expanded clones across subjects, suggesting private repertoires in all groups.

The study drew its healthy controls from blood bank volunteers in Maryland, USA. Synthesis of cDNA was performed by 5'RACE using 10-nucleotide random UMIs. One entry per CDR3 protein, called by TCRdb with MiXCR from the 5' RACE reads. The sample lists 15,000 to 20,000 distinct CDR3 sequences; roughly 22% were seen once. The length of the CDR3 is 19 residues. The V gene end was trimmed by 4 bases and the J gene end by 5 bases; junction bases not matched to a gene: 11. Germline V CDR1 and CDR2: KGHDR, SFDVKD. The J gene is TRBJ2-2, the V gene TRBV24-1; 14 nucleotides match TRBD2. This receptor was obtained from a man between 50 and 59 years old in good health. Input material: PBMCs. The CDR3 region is CATSDPRGLAGVETGELFF. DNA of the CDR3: TGTGCCACCAGTGACCCCCGGGGACTAGCGGGAGTTGAAACCGGGGAGCTGTTTTTT.